Listed here is a single T cell receptor (beta chain). The sample comes from a study of blood T cells in healthy people across ages. CDR3 length equals 14 residues. The V and J ends lost 2 bases and 3 bases respectively, with 5 bases between them. CDR1 and CDR2 from the germline V gene are SGHDN and FVKESK. Using a J-beta primer mix together with a sample-barcoded 5' primer, a second PCR was run for roughly 6 to 12 cycles. From the 5' RACE reads, TCRdb called clonotypes with MiXCR, one entry per CDR3 protein. This sample has approximately 800,000 distinct CDR3 sequences, with around three fifths found just once.

The rearrangement joins TRBV14 to TRBJ2-6; the D is unclear. This receptor was identified in a man between 40 and 49 years old in good health. Input material: blood. Here the CDR3 DNA reads TGTGCCAGCAGCCAACGTCGTGGGGCCAACGTCCTGACTTTC. As protein: CASSQRRGANVLTF.